Below are 27 T cell receptor beta chains sequenced from a single sample in a study of control samples from healthy donors and cancer patients. Sequencing used immunoSEQ multiplex PCR; TCRdb keeps in-frame clones, though not all of them. The sample has some 96,000 clones, roughly nine tenths seen once; the top ten hold under 20%. Sample: blood. These receptors came from a woman aged 45-60 years in good health.

CDR3 bases: TGTGCCACCGACGGACTAGCGGGTCTCCAGGGGGTGGAAACAGATACGCAGTATTTT. This codes for CATDGLAGLQGVETDTQYF. The chain uses TRBV7-8 and TRBJ2-3, with 11 nucleotides matching TRBD2. CDR1 and CDR2 from the germline V gene are SGHVS and FQNEAQ. The junction had 21 bases not matched to a gene; V was cut back by 10 bases and J by 3 bases. This CDR3 has 19 residues. The full variable domain, with the rest looked up from reference TRBV7-8 and TRBJ2-3, is GAGVSQSPRYKVAKRGQDVALRCDPISGHVSLFWYQQALGQGPEFLTYFQNEAQLDKSGLPSDRFFAERPEGSVSTLKIQRTQQEDSAVYLCATDGLAGLQGVETDTQYFGPGTRLTVL.

The CDR3 DNA follows: TGTGCCAGCAGCTTAACTTCGGGATTGCCTTACGAGCAGTACGTC. Translation gives CASSLTSGLPYEQYV. This sequence joins TRBV7-9 and TRBJ2-7; weak D call: TRBD2 (5 bases). The CDR3 sequence is 15 residues long. Germline CDR1 is SEHNR and CDR2 is FQNEAQ (reference sequence). The germline V and J ends were trimmed by 2 bases and 4 bases, with 15 bases remaining between them.

The gene calls are TRBV5-4 and TRBJ1-5; D gene unclear. The V and J ends lost 4 bases and 8 bases respectively, with 10 bases between them. The CDR3 is made up of 12 amino acids. Germline V gene lookup returns CDR1 SGHNT and CDR2 YYREEE (reference sequence). The CDR3 DNA is TGTGCCAGCAGCCGTAATGGGGAGCCCCAGCATTTT. Residues: CASSRNGEPQHF.

V is TRBV18 and J is TRBJ2-2; 10 positions agree with TRBD2. The V and J ends lost 1 base and 4 bases, in that order; junction bases with no gene match: 6. The CDR3 length is 17 residues. The V gene's germline CDR1 is KGHSH and CDR2 LQKENI. CDR3 protein: CASSPRVAGGGTGELFF. The CDR3 region has the DNA TGTGCCAGCTCACCACGTGTAGCGGGAGGAGGCACCGGGGAGCTGTTTTTT.

The CDR3 region has the DNA TGTGCCAGCACCCGGGGTGGCACAGATACGCAGTATTTT. Translation: CASTRGGTDTQYF. This sequence joins TRBV12-3 or TRBV12-4 and TRBJ2-3; possibly TRBD2 for D (5 bases). Trimming removed 7 bases at V and 1 base at J, with 9 bases between. This CDR3 is built from 13 residues.

The gene calls are TRBV30 and TRBJ2-1; D remains unclear. This CDR3 region has 12 residues. CDR1 and CDR2 from the germline V gene are GTSNPN and SVGIG (reference sequence). V lost 1 base to trimming and J lost 5 bases, with 6 bases between them. The CDR3, as DNA: TGTGCCTGGAGTGCTGGAAACAATGAGCAGTTCTTC. It translates to CAWSAGNNEQFF.

This chain links TRBV5-6 with TRBJ1-4; perhaps TRBD1 as D (5 bases). This CDR3 region has 13 residues. The V end lost 4 bases, the J end lost 11 bases, and 15 bases lay between the germline ends. The germline gives CDR1 SGHDT, CDR2 YYEEEE. This CDR3 is CASSGAQGEKLFF. The CDR3 DNA is TGTGCCAGCAGCGGGGCCCAGGGTGAGAAACTGTTTTTT. Supplemented by reference TRBV5-6 and TRBJ1-4, the full variable domain reads DAGVTQSPTHLIKTRGQQVTLRCSPKSGHDTVSWYQQALGQGPQFIFQYYEEEERQRGNFPDRFSGHQFPNYSSELNVNALLLGDSALYLCASSGAQGEKLFFGSGTQLSVL.

The rearrangement links TRBV5-8 to TRBJ2-3, with D unclear. Germline V gene sequence: CDR1 SGHTS, CDR2 YDEGEE. The V end was cut by 6 bases, the J end by 4 bases, with 21 bases between. The CDR3 has 16 amino acids. CDR3 nucleotides: TGTGCCAGCACCGCCTTTTTCAGTCGAGAGCCAGATACGCAGTATTTT. Translated, it gives CASTAFFSREPDTQYF.

The chain recombines TRBV7-2 with TRBJ1-1; 9 bases are shared with TRBD1. V trimming: 1 base; J trimming: 7 bases; junction bases outside the gene matches: 7. The CDR3 extends over 15 amino acids. Germline CDR1 reads SGHTA; CDR2 reads FQGNSA. This chain's CDR3 is CASSLGYRDRVEAFF. CDR3 nucleotides: TGTGCCAGCAGCTTAGGCTACCGGGACAGGGTTGAAGCTTTCTTT.

The rearrangement joins TRBV6-5 to TRBJ1-1, with no clear D. CDR1 is MNHEY and CDR2 is SVGAGI in the germline V gene. Trimming pared 4 bases from V and 1 base from J, leaving 10 bases between. The CDR3 loop spans 14 amino acids. The CDR3 DNA is TGTGCCAGCAGTTTCAGACGGACGAACACTGAAGCTTTCTTT. Its translation is CASSFRRTNTEAFF.

This chain connects TRBV6-5 to TRBJ1-2; D is unclear. V was clipped by 0 bases and J by 8 bases, with 13 bases between them. This CDR3 spans 14 amino acids. Germline values: CDR1 MNHEY, CDR2 SVGAGI. CDR3 nucleotides: TGTGCCAGCAGTTACTCAGGGAGGGTGTCGGGCTACACCTTC. Amino acids: CASSYSGRVSGYTF.

The chain uses TRBV5-1 and TRBJ2-7; D might be TRBD2 (5 bases). The length of the CDR3 is 15 residues. CDR1 is SGHRS, CDR2 YFSETQ, per germline. Trimming removed 4 bases at V and 2 bases at J, with 16 bases between. The CDR3 spells CASSADPARAYEQYF. In DNA, the CDR3 is TGCGCCAGCAGCGCCGACCCGGCGCGGGCCTACGAGCAGTACTTC.

The chain joins TRBV27 to TRBJ1-5; no definite D call. The CDR3 totals 13 residues. Germline CDR1 reads MNHEY; CDR2 reads SMNVEV (reference sequence). The V and J ends lost 5 bases and 8 bases respectively, with 13 bases between them. This CDR3 is CASSPLGSKPQHF. The CDR3 coding sequence is TGTGCCAGCAGTCCCTTAGGCAGCAAGCCCCAGCATTTT.

V usage is TRBV6-6 and J usage is TRBJ1-1; no clear D. Between the trimmed V and J ends, which lost 8 bases and 4 bases, there was a span of 8 bases. This CDR3 has 11 amino acids. Germline V gene lookup returns CDR1 MNHNY and CDR2 SVGAGI (reference sequence). The CDR3 reads CASGRGTEAFF. As DNA, the CDR3 is TGTGCCAGCGGCCGGGGCACTGAAGCTTTCTTT.

This clone has only one observation. V gene TRBV9 combines with J gene TRBJ2-2; D possibly uses TRBD1 or TRBD2 (5 bases each). The CDR3 runs to 14 residues. CDR1 is SGDLS, CDR2 YYNGEE, per germline. V gave up 2 bases and J gave up 2 bases, with 7 bases separating them. The CDR3 region has the DNA TGTGCCAGCAGCGTTGGGGGTAACACCGGGGAGCTGTTTTTT. Amino acid sequence: CASSVGGNTGELFF.

This clone was seen a handful of times. The J gene is TRBJ1-2, the V gene TRBV24-1, with D hard to call. The germline V gene encodes CDR1 KGHDR and CDR2 SFDVKD. Trimming cost V 5 bases and J 3 bases, with 9 bases left between them. The CDR3 contains 13 residues. The CDR3 is CATSVEDYYGYTF. CDR3 DNA: TGTGCCACCAGTGTGGAGGATTACTATGGCTACACCTTC.

As to this clone: At one end the junction does not follow the germline gene, possibly because of a read error. V usage is TRBV7-2 and J usage is TRBJ2-3; D gene uncertain. Germline-derived CDR1 and CDR2 are SGHTA and FQGNSA. The CDR3 length is 13 residues. CDR3: CASTLLGTDTQYF. The CDR3 nucleotides read TGTGCCAGCACCTTACTTGGCACAGATACGCAGTATTTT.

This chain joins TRBV6-5 and TRBJ1-3, with D possibly TRBD1 on 5 matching bases. The CDR3 covers 14 residues. V was shortened by 1 base and J by 4 bases, with 8 bases between the two germline ends. Germline V lookup: CDR1 MNHEY, CDR2 SVGAGI. CDR3 sequence (DNA): TGTGCCAGCAGTTACTTGGGACTAGGAAACACCATATATTTT. It specifies CASSYLGLGNTIYF.

This chain connects TRBV9 to TRBJ1-4; possible D gene TRBD1, 6 bases. In germline, CDR1 is SGDLS, CDR2 YYNGEE. V was pared by 1 base and J by 6 bases, with 13 bases between. This CDR3 has 15 amino acids. CDR3 loop: CASSVSGQPDEKLFF. CDR3 sequence (DNA): TGTGCCAGCAGCGTATCAGGACAGCCGGATGAAAAACTGTTTTTT.

The J gene is TRBJ2-5, the V gene TRBV14; 9 nucleotides match TRBD2. Germline V gene data show CDR1 as SGHDN and CDR2 as FVKESK. This CDR3 contains 17 residues. The V gene end was trimmed by 1 base and the J gene end by 7 bases; junction bases not matched to a gene: 13. The DNA of the CDR3 is TGTGCCAGCAGCCAAGTATCCTTAGCGGGAGACACGGGGACCCAGTACTTC. Translating it yields CASSQVSLAGDTGTQYF.

The rearrangement joins TRBV6-6 to TRBJ2-2; 15 bases align to TRBD2. Per germline, CDR1 MNHNY and CDR2 SVGAGI (reference sequence). V lost 5 bases, J lost 5 bases, and 6 bases stayed unmatched. This CDR3 comprises 17 residues. The DNA of the CDR3 is TGTGCCAGCAGTCCTCCAGGACTAGCGGGAGGGACCGGGGAGCTGTTTTTT. It translates to CASSPPGLAGGTGELFF.

This chain uses TRBV6-6 with TRBJ1-5; 8 bases match TRBD1. There are 19 residues in the CDR3. Germline V gives CDR1 MNHNY, CDR2 SVGAGI (reference sequence). The V segment lost 6 bases and the J segment 0 bases; nucleotides outside the gene matches: 16. Written as DNA, the CDR3 is TGTGCCAGCAGCTCCAGCCCCCTCCCAGGGGGCTATAGCAATCAGCCCCAGCATTTT. It translates to CASSSSPLPGGYSNQPQHF.

V is TRBV29-1 and J is TRBJ1-2; 8 bases map to TRBD1. Germline values: CDR1 SQVTM, CDR2 ANQGSEA. The CDR3 spans 17 residues. V lost 7 bases, J lost 0 bases, and 16 bases stayed unmatched. CDR3 DNA sequence: TGCAGCGCTGCGACCGGGACAGGATTACTAGCTAACTATGGCTACACCTTC. Its translation: CSAATGTGLLANYGYTF.

This clone has only a few counts. J is TRBJ1-6 and V is TRBV4-3; D is ambiguous. Germline values: CDR1 LGHNA, CDR2 YSLEER. Trimming pared 1 base from V and 14 bases from J, leaving 15 bases between. This CDR3 contains 14 residues. The CDR3 DNA is TGCGCCAGCAGCCAAGGGGGAGTAACGTCGACCCTCCACTTT. Translated, it gives CASSQGGVTSTLHF.

This clone was observed a single time. The genes are TRBV2 and TRBJ2-7; 7 nucleotides agree with TRBD2. Germline trimming cut 11 bases from V and 0 bases from J; bases unmatched to any gene: 13. CDR3 length: 15 amino acids. CDR1 and CDR2 (germline): SNHLY, FYNNEI. In DNA form, the CDR3 reads TGTGCCGGAGCTAGCGGAATATCGAGCTCCTACGAGCAGTACGTC. Residues: CAGASGISSSYEQYV.

The chain uses TRBV19 and TRBJ1-1; 7 nucleotides match TRBD1. J lost 3 bases, V lost 7 bases, and 2 bases had no gene match. Germline CDR1 reads LNHDA; CDR2 reads SQIVND (reference sequence). The CDR3 contains 12 residues. This CDR3 is CASKTGDTEAFF. The CDR3 DNA reads TGTGCCAGTAAAACAGGGGACACTGAAGCTTTCTTT.

The chain uses TRBV6-5 and TRBJ2-2, with unresolved D. Between the trimmed V and J ends, which lost 3 bases and 1 base, there was a span of 12 bases. This CDR3 is 16 amino acids long. Germline V CDR1 and CDR2: MNHEY, SVGAGI. The CDR3 is CASSYLGKGNTGELFF. As DNA, the CDR3 is TGTGCCAGCAGTTATCTTGGGAAGGGGAACACCGGGGAGCTGTTTTTT.